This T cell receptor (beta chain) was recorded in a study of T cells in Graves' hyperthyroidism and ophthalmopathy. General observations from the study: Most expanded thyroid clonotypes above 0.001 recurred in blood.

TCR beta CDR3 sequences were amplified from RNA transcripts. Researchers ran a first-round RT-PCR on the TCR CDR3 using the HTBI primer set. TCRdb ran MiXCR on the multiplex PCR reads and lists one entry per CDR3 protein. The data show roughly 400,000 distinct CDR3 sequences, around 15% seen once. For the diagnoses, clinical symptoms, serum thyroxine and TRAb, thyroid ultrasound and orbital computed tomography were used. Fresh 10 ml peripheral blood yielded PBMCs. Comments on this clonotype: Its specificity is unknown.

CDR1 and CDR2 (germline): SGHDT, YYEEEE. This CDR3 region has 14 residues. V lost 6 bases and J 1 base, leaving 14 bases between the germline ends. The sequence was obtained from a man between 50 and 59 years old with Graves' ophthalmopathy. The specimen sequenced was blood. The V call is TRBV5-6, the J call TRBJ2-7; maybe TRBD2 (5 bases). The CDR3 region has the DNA TGTGCCAGCACCCCCCGGGGTAGGTCCTACGAGCAGTACTTC. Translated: CASTPRGRSYEQYF.